Given below is one TCR beta chain in context. The assay was immunoSEQ multiplex PCR, and TCRdb's table has in-frame clones only and misses some. The sample yields 95,000 to 150,000 clones, roughly 87% seen once. This entry belongs to a study of blood T cell repertoires in COVID-19. Study context: From T cells, B-cell-depleted T cells, or PBMCs came the material, which was cDNA or gDNA.

V was clipped by 5 bases and J by 4 bases, with 7 bases between them. The CDR3 has 12 amino acids. Per the germline V gene, CDR1 is KGHDR and CDR2 is SFDVKD. The receptor was isolated from a man at least 80 years old with active or convalescent COVID-19. Sequenced material: peripheral blood. J is TRBJ1-2 and V is TRBV24-1, with D perhaps matching TRBD1 (5 bases). The CDR3, as DNA: TGTGCCACCAGTGGCGACAGCTATGGCTACACCTTC. Amino acids: CATSGDSYGYTF.